This is a list of T cell receptor beta chains from one sample in a study of cytomegalovirus exposure and HLA in healthy donors. Sequencing used immunoSEQ multiplex PCR; TCRdb keeps in-frame clones, though not all of them. The sample contains fewer than 110,000 clones, about 72% of which appear only once. The sample was PBMCs. All receptors derive from a man younger than 35 in good health and CMV-seronegative. CDR3s include the opening cysteine and the closing phenylalanine or tryptophan. Each record gives: CDR3 DNA, CDR3 protein, clone size, D gene, V gene, J gene. A D gene is named only where the DNA matches it firmly. Clone sizes are given selectively: once, few, many, or a class where the clone is expanded.

CDR3nt: TGTGCCAGCGTACTGAGGGCGAACACTGAAGCTTTCTTT; CDR3aa: CASVLRANTEAFF; abundance: NA; d_gene: NA; v_gene: TRBV7-9; j_gene: TRBJ1-1
CDR3nt: TGTGCCAGTGGGGGACACTATAATGCAACTAATGAAAAACTGTTTTTT; CDR3aa: CASGGHYNATNEKLFF; abundance: NA; d_gene: NA; v_gene: TRBV11-2; j_gene: TRBJ1-4
CDR3nt: TGTGCCAGCAGTGACTCGCCCGGGAAGGGTTCCACTGAAGCTTTCTTT; CDR3aa: CASSDSPGKGSTEAFF; abundance: few; d_gene: NA; v_gene: TRBV6-4; j_gene: TRBJ1-1
CDR3nt: TGCGCCAGCAGCTTGATGCGGACAGGGGGTTCCTATAATTCACCCCTCCACTTT; CDR3aa: CASSLMRTGGSYNSPLHF; abundance: NA; d_gene: TRBD1; v_gene: TRBV5-1; j_gene: TRBJ1-6
CDR3nt: TGTGCCAGCAGTTTTTGGGGGGGGGTCGGGTCGGATACGCAGTATTTT; CDR3aa: CASSFWGGVGSDTQYF; abundance: NA; d_gene: TRBD2; v_gene: TRBV27; j_gene: TRBJ2-3
CDR3nt: TGTGCCAGCAGCTTACGCAGCGGGGGGCGGGGAGAGACCCAGTACTTC; CDR3aa: CASSLRSGGRGETQYF; abundance: NA; d_gene: TRBD2; v_gene: TRBV7-2; j_gene: TRBJ2-5
CDR3nt: TGTGCCAGCAGCTTAGGTTTAGGACAGGAAGCTTTCTTT; CDR3aa: CASSLGLGQEAFF; abundance: few; d_gene: NA; v_gene: TRBV5-6; j_gene: TRBJ1-1
CDR3nt: TGTGCCAGCAGTTACGCCCCGGGGGGAGAAGAGACCCAGTACTTC; CDR3aa: CASSYAPGGEETQYF; abundance: NA; d_gene: TRBD2; v_gene: TRBV6-5; j_gene: TRBJ2-5
CDR3nt: TGTGCCAGTAGTATAGATTGGACTGATCAATACGAGCAGTACTTC; CDR3aa: CASSIDWTDQYEQYF; abundance: NA; d_gene: NA; v_gene: TRBV19; j_gene: TRBJ2-7
CDR3nt: TGTGCCAGCAGTGCGGCTAGGAGCTATGGCTACCCCTTC; CDR3aa: CASSAARSYGYPF; abundance: NA; d_gene: NA; v_gene: TRBV2; j_gene: TRBJ1-2
CDR3nt: TGTGCCAGCAGTGAATCGCGGGTCGCTGAAGCTTTCTTT; CDR3aa: CASSESRVAEAFF; abundance: few; d_gene: NA; v_gene: TRBV25-1; j_gene: TRBJ1-1
CDR3nt: TGTGCCATCCAACCTAATTCCTATGGCTACACCTTC; CDR3aa: CAIQPNSYGYTF; abundance: once; d_gene: NA; v_gene: TRBV28; j_gene: TRBJ1-2
CDR3nt: TGTGCCAGCAGTGAATCGGCGAGGAATCAGCCCCAGCATTTT; CDR3aa: CASSESARNQPQHF; abundance: NA; d_gene: NA; v_gene: TRBV2; j_gene: TRBJ1-5
CDR3nt: TGTGCCAGCAGCCCTACCCAGCGGGGATATAGCACAGATACGCAGTATTTT; CDR3aa: CASSPTQRGYSTDTQYF; abundance: NA; d_gene: TRBD2; v_gene: TRBV7-9; j_gene: TRBJ2-3
CDR3nt: TGTGCCACCAGCAGAGATCAGACAGCCACAGATACGCAGTATTTT; CDR3aa: CATSRDQTATDTQYF; abundance: NA; d_gene: NA; v_gene: TRBV15; j_gene: TRBJ2-3
CDR3nt: TGTGCCAGCAGGACTCACGGGGACACTGAAGCTTTCTTT; CDR3aa: CASRTHGDTEAFF; abundance: NA; d_gene: NA; v_gene: TRBV28; j_gene: TRBJ1-1
CDR3nt: TGTGCCAGCAGCCAGGGGGGTACGCAGTATTTT; CDR3aa: CASSQGGTQYF; abundance: NA; d_gene: NA; v_gene: TRBV6-4; j_gene: TRBJ2-3
CDR3nt: TGTGCCAGCAGCTACCGGGACAGGGACTACGAGCAGTACTTC; CDR3aa: CASSYRDRDYEQYF; abundance: once; d_gene: TRBD1; v_gene: TRBV7-8; j_gene: TRBJ2-7
CDR3nt: TGTGCCAGCAGCTTAGGAGTCAATCCCTACGAGCAGTACTTC; CDR3aa: CASSLGVNPYEQYF; abundance: few; d_gene: NA; v_gene: TRBV7-9; j_gene: TRBJ2-7
CDR3nt: TGTGCCAGCAGTACACGGACAGGGGGCCAAGAGACCCAGTACTTC; CDR3aa: CASSTRTGGQETQYF; abundance: NA; d_gene: TRBD1; v_gene: TRBV27; j_gene: TRBJ2-5
CDR3nt: TGTGCCGTGGGACAGGGGGCCTTAAATCACTACGAGCAGTACTTC; CDR3aa: CAVGQGALNHYEQYF; abundance: NA; d_gene: TRBD1; v_gene: TRBV10-3; j_gene: TRBJ2-7
CDR3nt: TGTGCCAGCAGCTCCCCCGGGTCGGGCACAGATACGCAGTATTTT; CDR3aa: CASSSPGSGTDTQYF; abundance: NA; d_gene: NA; v_gene: TRBV7-9; j_gene: TRBJ2-3
CDR3nt: TGCGCCAGCAGCCAAGTAGGGGGTCTCTACGAGCAGTACTTC; CDR3aa: CASSQVGGLYEQYF; abundance: NA; d_gene: NA; v_gene: TRBV4-1; j_gene: TRBJ2-7
CDR3nt: TGTGCCAGCAGCCCGGACAGCTACTCCTACGAGCAGTACTTC; CDR3aa: CASSPDSYSYEQYF; abundance: NA; d_gene: NA; v_gene: TRBV11-2; j_gene: TRBJ2-7
CDR3nt: TGTGCCACCAGCACTAGCTCCGGGACAGGCCTCTACGAGCAGTACTTC; CDR3aa: CATSTSSGTGLYEQYF; abundance: NA; d_gene: TRBD1; v_gene: TRBV15; j_gene: TRBJ2-7
CDR3nt: TGTGCCAGCAGCTCCCCGGGACAGGGGGTAGATACGCAGTATTTT; CDR3aa: CASSSPGQGVDTQYF; abundance: NA; d_gene: TRBD1; v_gene: TRBV11-2; j_gene: TRBJ2-3
CDR3nt: TGCGCCAGCAGCCGAGCCTCAAGCTCCTACAATGAGCAGTTCTTC; CDR3aa: CASSRASSSYNEQFF; abundance: NA; d_gene: NA; v_gene: TRBV4-3; j_gene: TRBJ2-1
CDR3nt: TGTGCCAGCAGCTCCCCCGGGACAGGAACTTACGAGCAGTACTTC; CDR3aa: CASSSPGTGTYEQYF; abundance: few; d_gene: TRBD1; v_gene: TRBV7-9; j_gene: TRBJ2-7
CDR3nt: TGCGCCAGCAGCCAAGAACTTTGGGGGGAGCTGTTTTTT; CDR3aa: CASSQELWGELFF; abundance: NA; d_gene: NA; v_gene: TRBV4-3; j_gene: TRBJ2-2
CDR3nt: TGTGCCAGCAGTGCGCCCCCCTGGAGCGAGCAGTACTTC; CDR3aa: CASSAPPWSEQYF; abundance: NA; d_gene: NA; v_gene: TRBV28; j_gene: TRBJ2-7
CDR3nt: TGTGCCAGCAGCTTTGGGACAGGGGGAAAAAATAGCAATCAGCCCCAGCATTTT; CDR3aa: CASSFGTGGKNSNQPQHF; abundance: NA; d_gene: TRBD1; v_gene: TRBV7-9; j_gene: TRBJ1-5
CDR3nt: TGTGCCAGCAGCGTAGCTCAGGGGCTGGATACGAGGGAGACCCAGTACTTC; CDR3aa: CASSVAQGLDTRETQYF; abundance: NA; d_gene: NA; v_gene: TRBV9; j_gene: TRBJ2-5
CDR3nt: TGTGCCATCAGCGCCGGACAATCCTATGGCTACACCTTC; CDR3aa: CAISAGQSYGYTF; abundance: once; d_gene: NA; v_gene: TRBV10-3; j_gene: TRBJ1-2
CDR3nt: TGTGCCAGCAGTCCACGGGCTACAGGGATTTTTTACGAGCAGTACTTC; CDR3aa: CASSPRATGIFYEQYF; abundance: NA; d_gene: NA; v_gene: TRBV6-6; j_gene: TRBJ2-7
CDR3nt: TGTGCCAGCGGGCTGATGTTGGGTCCCCCTGAAGCTTTCTTT; CDR3aa: CASGLMLGPPEAFF; abundance: NA; d_gene: NA; v_gene: TRBV7-9; j_gene: TRBJ1-1
CDR3nt: TGTGCCAGCAGCCGGACAGTCCAGGAGACCCAGTACTTC; CDR3aa: CASSRTVQETQYF; abundance: once; d_gene: NA; v_gene: TRBV7-3; j_gene: TRBJ2-5
CDR3nt: TGCAGCGTTGAAGCACAGGGGACTGAAGCTTTCTTT; CDR3aa: CSVEAQGTEAFF; abundance: NA; d_gene: TRBD1; v_gene: TRBV29-1; j_gene: TRBJ1-1
CDR3nt: TGTGCCAGCAGTTCCAGGGGTGGCACCGGGGAGCTGTTTTTT; CDR3aa: CASSSRGGTGELFF; abundance: many; d_gene: NA; v_gene: TRBV25-1; j_gene: TRBJ2-2
CDR3nt: TGTGCCAGCGCCCAGAGCGCGACAGGTTATTACAATGAGCAGTTCTTC; CDR3aa: CASAQSATGYYNEQFF; abundance: NA; d_gene: NA; v_gene: TRBV19; j_gene: TRBJ2-1
CDR3nt: TGTGCCAGCAGTTACTCGGCGATCAACTATGGCTACCCCTTC; CDR3aa: CASSYSAINYGYPF; abundance: NA; d_gene: NA; v_gene: TRBV6-5; j_gene: TRBJ1-2
CDR3nt: TGTGCCAGCAGCGGCGGGATTGGGAATTCACCCCTCCACTTT; CDR3aa: CASSGGIGNSPLHF; abundance: few; d_gene: NA; v_gene: TRBV9; j_gene: TRBJ1-6
CDR3nt: TGTGCCAGCAGCCAAGATCCTCGGACAGGGAGACTCACACCCCTCCACTTT; CDR3aa: CASSQDPRTGRLTPLHF; abundance: once; d_gene: TRBD1; v_gene: TRBV4-2; j_gene: TRBJ1-6
CDR3nt: TGCAGCGTTGATGGGGGGACAGGGGGAGGCGAGCAGTACTTC; CDR3aa: CSVDGGTGGGEQYF; abundance: NA; d_gene: TRBD1; v_gene: TRBV29-1; j_gene: TRBJ2-7
CDR3nt: TGCGCCAGCAGCCAAGTCGGGGGGGGCACTGAAGCTTTCTTT; CDR3aa: CASSQVGGGTEAFF; abundance: NA; d_gene: NA; v_gene: TRBV4-3; j_gene: TRBJ1-1
CDR3nt: TGTGCCAGCAGCCCGATAGGGCAGGGGGACTATGGCTACACCTTC; CDR3aa: CASSPIGQGDYGYTF; abundance: NA; d_gene: TRBD1; v_gene: TRBV5-8; j_gene: TRBJ1-2
CDR3nt: TGCGCCAGCAGCCAAGAGACAGGGGGCAATCAGCCCCAGCATTTT; CDR3aa: CASSQETGGNQPQHF; abundance: few; d_gene: TRBD1; v_gene: TRBV4-3; j_gene: TRBJ1-5
CDR3nt: TGTGCCAGCAGGGCCCTGCGGGGGGCCTACGAGCAGTACTTC; CDR3aa: CASRALRGAYEQYF; abundance: NA; d_gene: TRBD2; v_gene: TRBV2; j_gene: TRBJ2-7
CDR3nt: TGCGCCAGCAGTGGGTCGAGGGAACCGAACACCGGGGAGCTGTTTTTT; CDR3aa: CASSGSREPNTGELFF; abundance: few; d_gene: NA; v_gene: TRBV10-1; j_gene: TRBJ2-2
CDR3nt: TGTGCCAGTAGTATAATTCGGGCAGGGGGGCGACAAGAGACCCAGTACTTC; CDR3aa: CASSIIRAGGRQETQYF; abundance: few; d_gene: NA; v_gene: TRBV19; j_gene: TRBJ2-5
CDR3nt: TGTGCCAGCCGGCAGACAGGCACCCTGTACTTC; CDR3aa: CASRQTGTLYF; abundance: NA; d_gene: NA; v_gene: TRBV6-6; j_gene: TRBJ2-7